The 20 T cell receptor beta chains in this list originate from one sample, sequenced in a study of blood T cell repertoires in COVID-19. Data came from immunoSEQ multiplex PCR; TCRdb stores just in-frame clones and leaves some out. The sample has around 200,000 clones, about nine tenths seen once. Sequenced sample: PBMCs or T cells enriched from blood (not recorded which). The receptor set was obtained from a man under 40 who had recovered from COVID-19.

The CDR3 reads CASSVDQTSPQHF. Here the CDR3 DNA reads TGCGCCAGCAGCGTGGACCAGACATCCCCCCAGCATTTT. The genes are TRBV5-1 and TRBJ1-5; D call uncertain. V lost 4 bases and J 10 bases, leaving 15 bases between the germline ends. Per the germline V gene, CDR1 is SGHRS and CDR2 is YFSETQ. The CDR3 runs 13 residues.

This chain connects TRBV24-1 to TRBJ2-1; D is unclear. V lost 0 bases and J 5 bases, leaving 4 bases between the germline ends. CDR1 and CDR2 (germline): KGHDR, SFDVKD. This CDR3 is 13 amino acids long. The CDR3 nucleotides are TGTGCCACCAGTGATTTGGGCAACAATGAGCAGTTCTTC. It codes for CATSDLGNNEQFF.

V and J are TRBV3-1 (or the pseudogene TRBV3-2) and TRBJ2-3; 8 bases map to TRBD2. CDR3 length equals 16 residues. Germline assignment: CDR1 LGHDT and CDR2 YNNKEL (reference sequence). The V and J ends lost 3 bases and 3 bases, in that order; junction bases with no gene match: 8. CDR3 protein: CASSHARGGRTDTQYF. In DNA form, the CDR3 reads TGTGCCAGCAGCCATGCGAGGGGCGGGAGGACAGATACGCAGTATTTT.

The chain combines TRBV19 with TRBJ1-5; a possible D gene is TRBD1 (5 bases). The CDR3 runs 16 residues. V dropped 5 bases and J dropped 0 bases, with 14 bases sitting between them. Per germline, CDR1 LNHDA and CDR2 SQIVND (reference sequence). In nucleotides, the CDR3 is TGTGCCAGTAGTGTTACCGTCAGGGCTAGCAATCAGCCCCAGCATTTT. It translates to CASSVTVRASNQPQHF.

CDR3 residues: CASSLQEDNSPLHF. CDR3 nucleotide sequence: TGCGCCAGCAGCCTACAGGAAGATAATTCACCCCTCCACTTT. This chain joins TRBV4-1 and TRBJ1-6, with D possibly matching TRBD1 (5 bases). The CDR3 runs 14 residues. Germline loops: CDR1 MGHRA, CDR2 YSYEKL. Trimming shortened V by 4 bases and J by 5 bases, and 9 bases separated the two germline ends.

V usage is TRBV9 and J usage is TRBJ1-5; TRBD1 is a possible D gene (5 bases). V shed 4 bases and J shed 3 bases, with 11 bases lying between them. CDR3 size: 14 residues. Looked up from germline, CDR1 is SGDLS and CDR2 is YYNGEE. CDR3 sequence (DNA): TGTGCCAGCAGCCGAATCAGGGACAATCAGCCCCAGCATTTT. Translation gives CASSRIRDNQPQHF.

CDR3 protein: CASSARQGQDGYTF. In nucleotides, the CDR3 is TGTGCCAGCAGCGCCCGACAGGGACAGGATGGCTACACCTTC. This chain uses TRBV13 with TRBJ1-2; 8 nucleotides align to TRBD1. The germline CDR1 and CDR2 sequences are PRHDT and FYEKMQ (reference sequence). The CDR3 runs to 14 residues. Trimming cost V 5 bases and J 6 bases; bases outside gene matches: 8.

The chain employs TRBV5-1 and TRBJ1-3; D might be TRBD1 (5 bases). V was clipped by 0 bases and J by 1 base, with 8 bases between them. The CDR3 contains 15 residues. CDR1 and CDR2 (germline): SGHRS, YFSETQ. The CDR3 loop is CASSLDRLSGNTIYF. CDR3 sequence (DNA): TGCGCCAGCAGCTTGGACAGGCTATCTGGAAACACCATATATTTT.

The chain has TRBV11-2 and TRBJ2-3; 8 nucleotides line up with TRBD2. Germline V gives CDR1 SGHAT, CDR2 FQNNGV. The CDR3 runs to 19 residues. V lost 2 bases, J lost 4 bases, and 17 bases stayed unmatched. CDR3 region: CASSLQLIGTREEADTQYF. In DNA form, the CDR3 reads TGTGCCAGCAGCTTACAATTGATAGGGACTAGAGAGGAAGCAGATACGCAGTATTTT.

The CDR3 nucleotides read TGTGCCAGTAGTGAGGTAGGGAACACTGAAGCTTTCTTT. It yields the protein CASSEVGNTEAFF. J is TRBJ1-1 and V is TRBV19; D unresolved. This CDR3 has 13 residues. Between the trimmed V and J ends, which lost 5 bases and 1 base, there was a span of 8 bases. Germline assignment: CDR1 LNHDA and CDR2 SQIVND (reference sequence).

The chain has TRBV3-1 (or the pseudogene TRBV3-2) and TRBJ1-3; 10 bases are shared with TRBD1. Trimming took 3 bases from V and 11 from J; bases not matched to a gene: 13. Germline assignment: CDR1 LGHDT and CDR2 YNNKEL (reference sequence). The CDR3 runs to 16 residues. In DNA form, the CDR3 reads TGTGCCAGCAGCCAGCGGGACAGGGGAAGTAGAAGCGCCATATATTTT. Its protein is CASSQRDRGSRSAIYF.

J is TRBJ1-6 and V is TRBV4-3, with a possible D match to TRBD1 (5 bases). Germline lookup yields CDR1 LGHNA and CDR2 YSLEER. The CDR3 has 13 residues. The ends were cut back, 3 bases at V and 8 bases at J, with 8 bases in the middle. CDR3 residues: CASSHVQDSPLHF. The CDR3 nucleotides read TGCGCCAGCAGCCACGTACAGGATTCACCCCTCCACTTT.

The chain combines TRBV18 with TRBJ2-2, with D possibly being TRBD2 (6 bases). Deletions cut 5 bases from V and 7 bases from J, with 14 bases between. CDR3 length: 14 residues. Germline V lookup: CDR1 KGHSH, CDR2 LQKENI. In DNA form, the CDR3 reads TGTGCCAGCTCAGTAGACCGGGGAGGCGGGGAGCTGTTTTTT. Translation: CASSVDRGGGELFF.

The chain links TRBV24-1 to TRBJ2-2, with 13 bases matching TRBD2. Germline values: CDR1 KGHDR, CDR2 SFDVKD. V was clipped by 1 base and J by 5 bases; unmatched bases: 3. The CDR3 runs 17 residues. CDR3 DNA sequence: TGTGCCACCAGTGATTTCAGACTAGCGGGGGGTACCGGGGAGCTGTTTTTT. Translating it yields CATSDFRLAGGTGELFF.

CDR3 sequence: CASSLGANSYEQYF. The CDR3 bases are TGTGCCAGCAGCTTAGGAGCTAATTCCTACGAGCAGTACTTC. The gene calls are TRBV11-3 and TRBJ2-7; D remains unclear. This CDR3 has 14 amino acids. From germline, CDR1 is SGHNT and CDR2 YENEEA. Trimming removed 1 base from V and 1 base from J, with 8 bases in between.

The chain combines TRBV10-2 with TRBJ2-3; 9 nucleotides agree with TRBD2. V shed 0 bases and J 6 bases; nucleotides not matched to a gene: 19. This CDR3 region has 20 residues. CDR1 and CDR2 from the germline V gene are WSHSY and SAAADI. CDR3 in amino acids: CASSESIILPGTSSSDTQYF. Written as DNA, the CDR3 is TGCGCCAGCAGTGAGTCGATCATCCTCCCCGGGACTAGCTCCTCCGATACGCAGTATTTT.

The chain combines TRBV4-1 with TRBJ2-7, with 8 nucleotides matching TRBD2. Germline V lookup: CDR1 MGHRA, CDR2 YSYEKL. Germline trimming cut 2 bases from V and 4 bases from J; bases unmatched to any gene: 10. The CDR3 covers 16 residues. The CDR3, as DNA: TGCGCCAGCAGCCAAACTACAACTAGCGGATCGTACGAGCAGTACTTC. This translates into CASSQTTTSGSYEQYF.

This clone has just a few counts. V gene TRBV9 combines with J gene TRBJ1-2; 7 nucleotides match TRBD1. Losses at the gene ends were 3 bases for V and 4 bases for J; bases not matched to a gene: 6. Germline V lookup: CDR1 SGDLS, CDR2 YYNGEE. There are 14 residues in the CDR3. The CDR3 here is CASSGLGGFYGYTF. Here the CDR3 DNA reads TGTGCCAGCAGCGGATTAGGGGGCTTCTATGGCTACACCTTC.

The V gene is TRBV19, the J gene TRBJ2-3; 8 bases line up with TRBD2. J lost 4 bases, V lost 3 bases, and 9 bases had no gene match. The CDR3 contains 16 residues. Per the germline V gene, CDR1 is LNHDA and CDR2 is SQIVND (reference sequence). CDR3 residues: CASSILAGPRADTQYF. The CDR3 nucleotides are TGTGCCAGTAGTATTCTAGCGGGCCCACGGGCAGATACGCAGTATTTT.

The genes are TRBV24-1 and TRBJ2-2; D remains ambiguous. The germline V gene has CDR1 KGHDR and CDR2 SFDVKD. The CDR3 is made up of 16 amino acids. The ends were cut back, 0 bases at V and 1 base at J, with 8 bases in the middle. This CDR3 is CATSDLGRLNTGELFF. Here the CDR3 DNA reads TGTGCCACCAGTGATTTGGGCCGATTGAACACCGGGGAGCTGTTTTTT.